The rows below give T cell receptor beta chains drawn from one sample of a study of T cells after yellow fever vaccination. TCRdb reprocessed the 5' RACE reads via MiXCR and lists one record per CDR3 protein. The data hold under 350,000 distinct CDR3 sequences, with over 4% observed a single time. The sequences come from PBMCs, collected 5 days after the yellow fever booster vaccination. The origin of the receptors is a man aged 18-30 years who received the YFV17D yellow fever vaccine. Both conserved end residues are part of each CDR3. The order of the fields is CDR3 DNA, CDR3 protein, clone size, V gene, D gene, J gene. D genes are given only for firm matches. A clone size is listed for some rows: how often the clone was seen (once, few, many), or a class if it is expanded.

TGTGACAGCTGCAAGAACCGCCGACCGATTCCCGCGGCCCCCCATCAGCCCCAGCATTTT,CDSCKNRRPIPAAPHQPQHF,NA,TRBV13,NA,TRBJ1-5
TGTGCCAGCAGCCTCCTTGGGGCAGCTGAAATTGAAGCTTTCTTT,CASSLLGAAEIEAFF,many,TRBV27,NA,TRBJ1-1
TGTGCCAGCAGTCTAGCTCGGGGGAGCCAAGAGACCCAGTACTTC,CASSLARGSQETQYF,many,TRBV27,NA,TRBJ2-5
TGCGCCAGCAGCGTCGGACAGGTCTATGGCTACACCTTC,CASSVGQVYGYTF,NA,TRBV5-1,TRBD1,TRBJ1-2
TGTGCCAGCAGCCCCAATTACGAGCAGTACTTC,CASSPNYEQYF,many,TRBV11-2,NA,TRBJ2-7
TGTGCCAGCAGTAACTCGGGCTACGAGCAGTACTTC,CASSNSGYEQYF,many,TRBV12-3/TRBV12-4,NA,TRBJ2-7
TGTGCCAGCAGTGAAGCCTCGGGACTCGAGCAGTTCTTC,CASSEASGLEQFF,many,TRBV6-1,NA,TRBJ2-1
TGCAGTGCGCGGGCCCGATACGAGCAGTACTTC,CSARARYEQYF,few,TRBV20-1,NA,TRBJ2-7
TGTGCCAGCAGCTTAGTGGGGGCGGGCTCCTACAATGAGCAGTTCTTC,CASSLVGAGSYNEQFF,NA,TRBV7-2,NA,TRBJ2-1
TGTGCCAGCAGCTTACGAACAGGGATGGGGGAGCAGTACTTC,CASSLRTGMGEQYF,many,TRBV5-6,NA,TRBJ2-7
TGTGCCAGCAGCCTGTCCGGGGGGGGAATCCACGAGCAGTACTTC,CASSLSGGGIHEQYF,NA,TRBV7-2,TRBD2,TRBJ2-7
TGTGCCTGGAGTAAGGCCAGGGGAAACATTCAGTACTTC,CAWSKARGNIQYF,many,TRBV30,NA,TRBJ2-4
TGTGCCAGCAGCCGGGGGGCAGTAGACAATGAGCAGTTCTTC,CASSRGAVDNEQFF,NA,TRBV4-2,NA,TRBJ2-1
TGCGCCAGCAGCCAAGATTCACCCAGGGAACAGCCCCAGCATTTT,CASSQDSPREQPQHF,NA,TRBV4-1,NA,TRBJ1-5
TGTGCCAGTGCCCGGGCTCCTCAATTCTATGGCTACACCTTC,CASARAPQFYGYTF,many,TRBV27,NA,TRBJ1-2
TGCGCCAGCAGCTTGGCCCTGAACACCGGGGAGCTGTTTTTT,CASSLALNTGELFF,many,TRBV5-1,NA,TRBJ2-2
TGTGCCAGCAGCTTAGGAGGGGCCATGGTTACTGAAGCTTTCTTT,CASSLGGAMVTEAFF,few,TRBV7-2,NA,TRBJ1-1
TGTGCCAGTAGTGGAGGACTAGCGGGGCGAAGCTCCTACAATGAGCAGTTCTTC,CASSGGLAGRSSYNEQFF,NA,TRBV19,TRBD2,TRBJ2-1
TGCGCCAGCAGCCAAGACGCGGGTGAAGGGGCGTCTGAGGAGACCCAGTACTTC,CASSQDAGEGASEETQYF,few,TRBV4-3,NA,TRBJ2-5
TGCAGTGCTACCATCGGGTATACGCAGTATTTT,CSATIGYTQYF,few,TRBV20-1,NA,TRBJ2-3
TGTGCCAGCAGTGAAGCCCGGACAGGGAGAGAGCGGGGCTACACCTTC,CASSEARTGRERGYTF,NA,TRBV2,TRBD1,TRBJ1-2
TGTGCCAGCAGTTTACGTACAACTAATGAAAAACTGTTTTTT,CASSLRTTNEKLFF,many,TRBV12-3/TRBV12-4,NA,TRBJ1-4
TGTGCCAGCAGCTTAGGACAGGGGTTCAATCAGCCCCAGCATTTT,CASSLGQGFNQPQHF,many,TRBV7-2,TRBD1,TRBJ1-5
TGTGCCAGCAGTGAGACAGGGACCTACGAGCAGTACTTC,CASSETGTYEQYF,few,TRBV6-1,TRBD1,TRBJ2-7
TGCGCCAGCAAATCTAGCGGGGGGACGAACACCGGGGAGCTGTTTTTT,CASKSSGGTNTGELFF,many,TRBV5-1,TRBD2,TRBJ2-2
TGTGCCAGCAGCCCTCTGGGACTAGCGGGGCGCCAAGAGACCCAGTACTTC,CASSPLGLAGRQETQYF,few,TRBV7-2,TRBD2,TRBJ2-5
TGTGCCAGCAGCCAAGGGGGCGGGTCGCAGCCCCAGCATTTT,CASSQGGGSQPQHF,NA,TRBV3-1,NA,TRBJ1-5
TGCGCCAGCAGTTATACAAGGGGCGGCGGAGAGACCCAGTACTTC,CASSYTRGGGETQYF,few,TRBV4-3,NA,TRBJ2-5
TGTGCCAGCAGTGAACAGGGTGGAAACACCATATATTTT,CASSEQGGNTIYF,many,TRBV6-1,NA,TRBJ1-3
TGTGCCTGGATCCCTCAAATCTGGGGACGACTGAACACCGGGGAGCTGTTTTTT,CAWIPQIWGRLNTGELFF,few,TRBV30,NA,TRBJ2-2
TGTGCCAGCAGCCCCACTACTCTCGGTACGCAGTATTTT,CASSPTTLGTQYF,NA,TRBV7-7,NA,TRBJ2-3
TGTGCCAGCAGTGAAGGGACTGAAGCTTTCTTT,CASSEGTEAFF,few,TRBV2,NA,TRBJ1-1
TGTGCCAGCAAAGGAAGATGGGACTATCGGGGCTCTGGGGCCAACGTCCTGACTTTC,CASKGRWDYRGSGANVLTF,few,TRBV13,TRBD2,TRBJ2-6
TGTGCCAGCAGTTACACAGTGATGAACACTGAAGCTTTCTTT,CASSYTVMNTEAFF,NA,TRBV6-2/TRBV6-3,NA,TRBJ1-1
TGTGCCAGCAGCGCCTCCCGGTCGGGAAGAGACACTGAAGCTTTCTTT,CASSASRSGRDTEAFF,NA,TRBV9,NA,TRBJ1-1
TGCGCCAGCAGGAGGACAGGGGCGAATGAGCAGTTCTTC,CASRRTGANEQFF,NA,TRBV4-1,TRBD1,TRBJ2-1
TGCGCCAGCAGCTTGGGGGCGGGCGATTTCAACGAGCAGTACTTC,CASSLGAGDFNEQYF,NA,TRBV5-1,NA,TRBJ2-7
TGTGCCAGCAGCTTAGCCCGACAGGCCTCTGGGTATGGCTACACCTTC,CASSLARQASGYGYTF,NA,TRBV7-2,NA,TRBJ1-2
TGTGCCAGCAGCTTAAGAGGGAACCGTGGCTACACCTTC,CASSLRGNRGYTF,NA,TRBV5-6,NA,TRBJ1-2
TGTGCCAGCAGCCCTGGTGGCCAGATCACGGGGGGCTACACCTTC,CASSPGGQITGGYTF,NA,TRBV7-2,NA,TRBJ1-2
TGTGCCAGCAGACCCCCGGGACAGGTTTCGGGAGGCTACACCTTC,CASRPPGQVSGGYTF,few,TRBV6-5,TRBD1,TRBJ1-2
TGCGCCAGCAGCTCGATCAGGGGACCACTCTACAATGAGCAGTTCTTC,CASSSIRGPLYNEQFF,few,TRBV5-1,NA,TRBJ2-1
TGCAGTGCCTTACCTACAGGGGGGCTTCGAAATGAGCAGTTCTTC,CSALPTGGLRNEQFF,many,TRBV20-1,TRBD1,TRBJ2-1
TGCAGTGCTCCAGGGGACACCTATGAGCAGTTCTTC,CSAPGDTYEQFF,NA,TRBV20-1,NA,TRBJ2-1
TGTGCCAGCAGCTCCGGTAGACTAGCGGGGAAATCCTACAATGAGCAGTTCTTC,CASSSGRLAGKSYNEQFF,NA,TRBV7-9,TRBD2,TRBJ2-1
TGTGCCAGCAGCTCCGGCGGCCCCATCAGCACAGATACGCAGTATTTT,CASSSGGPISTDTQYF,few,TRBV7-8,NA,TRBJ2-3
TGTGCCAGCAGTTCCGACTGGACAGGGGGTATCACCTCCTACGAGCAGTACTTC,CASSSDWTGGITSYEQYF,many,TRBV12-3/TRBV12-4,TRBD1,TRBJ2-7
TGCAGCGTTGAAGTAGGGCAGGCTCTCTCCTACAATGAGCAGTTCTTC,CSVEVGQALSYNEQFF,few,TRBV29-1,NA,TRBJ2-1
TGTGCCAGCAGTCCTTGGACAGGGGGTGAGACCCAGTACTTC,CASSPWTGGETQYF,few,TRBV12-3/TRBV12-4,TRBD1,TRBJ2-5
TGTGCCAGCAGCGAGCAACCGGGGTTGAACACTGAAGCTTTCTTT,CASSEQPGLNTEAFF,NA,TRBV9,NA,TRBJ1-1
TGTGCCAGCAGCAGGCCTAGCGGGGGGACCGGGGAGCTGTTTTTT,CASSRPSGGTGELFF,NA,TRBV9,TRBD2,TRBJ2-2
TGTGCCAGCAGATTCGGCGGGGGCAATGAGCAGTTCTTC,CASRFGGGNEQFF,many,TRBV7-2,TRBD2,TRBJ2-1
TGTGCCAGCAGCCCACGGCCGGGACTAGCGGGCAATGAGCAGTTCTTC,CASSPRPGLAGNEQFF,few,TRBV7-9,TRBD2,TRBJ2-1
TGTGCCACCAGTGATCCAGGGTACTATGGCTACACCTTC,CATSDPGYYGYTF,many,TRBV24-1,NA,TRBJ1-2
TGTGCCAGCAGTTACTCGTGGGGCACTACGTTAGGTGAAAAACTGTTTTTT,CASSYSWGTTLGEKLFF,many,TRBV6-5,NA,TRBJ1-4
TGTGCCAGCAGCTTGGGACTGGAGACCCAGTACTTC,CASSLGLETQYF,many,TRBV7-2,NA,TRBJ2-5
TGCAGCGTTGAAGACGGCGTGACAGGGACCGTTGAGACCCAGTACTTC,CSVEDGVTGTVETQYF,NA,TRBV29-1,TRBD1,TRBJ2-5
TGTGCCAGCAGTGCCCGGACAGGGGGCTACGGCTACACCTTC,CASSARTGGYGYTF,NA,TRBV6-4,TRBD1,TRBJ1-2
TGTGCCAGTAGCCATCGACAGGCCGGAGCTTTCTTT,CASSHRQAGAFF,NA,TRBV19,NA,TRBJ1-1